This T cell receptor (beta chain) appears in the sequencing data of a study of OX40 agonist ivuxolimab in advanced cancers. Study background: Prior anti-PD-1, anti-PD-L1 or anti-CTLA-4 therapy did not bar entry, and more than 35% had some.

Profiling relied on immunoSEQ multiplex PCR, and the TCRdb table lists in-frame clones only, not all of them. The data contain about 80,000 clones, approximately 85% of them singletons. Regarding this clone: The antigen remains undetermined.

General study results and limits: Average numbers of expanded clones were greater in CD8+ T cells than in CD4+.

Germline lookup yields CDR1 LNHDA and CDR2 SQIVND (reference sequence). The length of the CDR3 is 15 residues. V was shortened by 9 bases and J by 0 bases, with 14 bases between the two germline ends. The V call is TRBV19, the J call TRBJ1-4; D gene uncertain. The sequencing here drew on CD4+ or CD8+ T cells sorted from blood, taken in a trial of the OX40 agonist ivuxolimab. This sequence was found in an adult with an advanced solid tumor such as melanoma, head and neck, liver or kidney cancer. The CDR3 is CASNTKGATNEKLFF. CDR3 nucleotides: TGTGCCAGCAATACGAAGGGAGCAACTAATGAAAAACTGTTTTTT.